The 3 T cell receptor beta chains presented below share a single source sample, sequenced in a study of T-cell reconstitution after alpha-beta-depleted transplantation in children. TCRbeta library construction was performed incorporating unique molecular identifiers. TCRdb analysed the PCR reads with MiXCR anew, one entry per CDR3 protein. Here the sample spans about a million distinct CDR3 sequences, about 29% being singletons. This sample comprised PBMCs, mostly from graft donor cells, obtained 360 days after TCRalphabeta/CD19-depleted stem cell transplant. The receptors here all came from a boy under two years old who had a stem cell transplant for SCID, so the T cells may come from the graft donor.

This clonotype showed up just a few times. The chain uses TRBV20-1 and TRBJ1-4; the D is unclear. V was pared by 5 bases and J by 0 bases, with 13 bases between. The germline CDR1 and CDR2 sequences are DFQATT and SNEGSKA (reference sequence). The CDR3 consists of 15 residues. DNA for the CDR3: TGCAGTGCTTTCTCTACCATGACAACTAATGAAAAACTGTTTTTT. It codes for CSAFSTMTTNEKLFF.

This clonotype was counted a few times. The chain links TRBV12-3 or TRBV12-4 to TRBJ2-1; 10 bases map to TRBD2. V was pared by 5 bases and J by 5 bases, with 9 bases of the junction left unmatched. There are 16 residues in the CDR3. The CDR3 bases are TGTGCCAGCAGTCCCGCGGTAGCGGGGGGACACAATGAGCAGTTCTTC. It is translated as CASSPAVAGGHNEQFF.

This clonotype was seen a handful of times. This chain joins TRBV29-1 and TRBJ2-1; D possibly corresponds to TRBD2 (5 bases). The CDR3 extends over 11 amino acids. The V end lost 5 bases, the J end lost 6 bases, and 8 bases lay between the germline ends. The germline CDR1 and CDR2 sequences are SQVTM and ANQGSEA. CDR3: CSVRGPNEQFF. DNA for the CDR3: TGCAGCGTTCGGGGTCCCAATGAGCAGTTCTTC.